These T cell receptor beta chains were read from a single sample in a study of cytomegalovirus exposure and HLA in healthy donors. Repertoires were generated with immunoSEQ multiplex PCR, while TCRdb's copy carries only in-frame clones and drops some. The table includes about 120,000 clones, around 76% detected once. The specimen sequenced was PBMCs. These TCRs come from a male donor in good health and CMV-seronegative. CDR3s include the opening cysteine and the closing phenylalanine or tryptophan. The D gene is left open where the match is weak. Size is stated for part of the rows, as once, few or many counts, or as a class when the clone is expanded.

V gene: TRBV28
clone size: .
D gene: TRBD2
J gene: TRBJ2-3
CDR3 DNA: TGTGCCAGCAGCCTACTAGCGGAGTCCACAGATACGCAGTATTTT
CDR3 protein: CASSLLAESTDTQYF

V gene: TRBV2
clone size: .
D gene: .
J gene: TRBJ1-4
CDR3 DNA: TGTGCCAGCAGTTTACAGGAAAATGAAAAACTGTTTTTT
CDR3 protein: CASSLQENEKLFF

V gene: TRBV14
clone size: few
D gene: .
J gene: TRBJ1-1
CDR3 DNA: TGTGCCAGCAGCCAAACGGGTGGTCAGAATGAAGCTTTCTTT
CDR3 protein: CASSQTGGQNEAFF

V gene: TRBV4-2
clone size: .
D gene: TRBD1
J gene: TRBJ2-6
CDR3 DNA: TGTGCCAGCAGCCACGTTCCGCAGGGGGCTGGGGCCAACGTCCTGACTTTC
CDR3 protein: CASSHVPQGAGANVLTF

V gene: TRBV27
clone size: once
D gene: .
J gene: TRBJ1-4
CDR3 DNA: TGTGCCAGCCGTCGCCTAAATAATGAAAAACTGTTTTTT
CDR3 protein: CASRRLNNEKLFF

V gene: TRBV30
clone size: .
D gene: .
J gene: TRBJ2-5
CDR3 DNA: TGTGCCTGGTCAACAGGGCAAGAGACCCAGTACTTC
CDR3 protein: CAWSTGQETQYF

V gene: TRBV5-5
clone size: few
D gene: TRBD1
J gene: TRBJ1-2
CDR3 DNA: TGTGCCAGCAGCCTTGACAGGGTCGGCGGCTACACCTTC
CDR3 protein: CASSLDRVGGYTF

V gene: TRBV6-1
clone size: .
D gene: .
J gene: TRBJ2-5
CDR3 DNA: TGTGCCAGCAGTGAAGCTGGGGTGGGCAGGAGGTTCCAAGAGACCCAGTACTTC
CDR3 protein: CASSEAGVGRRFQETQYF

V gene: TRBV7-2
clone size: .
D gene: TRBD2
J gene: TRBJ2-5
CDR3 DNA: TGTGCCAGCAGACTTAGCGGGAGTTGGCAAGAGACCCAGTACTTC
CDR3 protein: CASRLSGSWQETQYF

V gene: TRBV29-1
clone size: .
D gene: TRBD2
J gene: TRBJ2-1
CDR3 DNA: TGCAGCGTTGAGTCGGCGGGGGGCAACCTAAATGAGCAGTTCTTC
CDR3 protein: CSVESAGGNLNEQFF

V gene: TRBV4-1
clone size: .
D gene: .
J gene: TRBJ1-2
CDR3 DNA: TGCGCCAGCAGCCCCCCGGAGGAGGAGGGTACCTACAATTATGGCTACACCTTC
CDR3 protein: CASSPPEEEGTYNYGYTF

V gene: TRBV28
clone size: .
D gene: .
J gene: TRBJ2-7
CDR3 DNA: TGTGCCAGCAGTCAGGGGAGCTACGAGCAGTACTTC
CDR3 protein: CASSQGSYEQYF

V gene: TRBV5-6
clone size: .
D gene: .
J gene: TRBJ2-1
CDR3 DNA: TGTGCCAGCAGCCCCCAAACAGGGAATGAGCAGTTCTTC
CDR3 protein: CASSPQTGNEQFF

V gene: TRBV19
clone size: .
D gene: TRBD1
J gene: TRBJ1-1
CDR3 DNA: TGTGCCAGTAGTATTGGGACAGGGGGAACTGAAGCTTTCTTT
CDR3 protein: CASSIGTGGTEAFF